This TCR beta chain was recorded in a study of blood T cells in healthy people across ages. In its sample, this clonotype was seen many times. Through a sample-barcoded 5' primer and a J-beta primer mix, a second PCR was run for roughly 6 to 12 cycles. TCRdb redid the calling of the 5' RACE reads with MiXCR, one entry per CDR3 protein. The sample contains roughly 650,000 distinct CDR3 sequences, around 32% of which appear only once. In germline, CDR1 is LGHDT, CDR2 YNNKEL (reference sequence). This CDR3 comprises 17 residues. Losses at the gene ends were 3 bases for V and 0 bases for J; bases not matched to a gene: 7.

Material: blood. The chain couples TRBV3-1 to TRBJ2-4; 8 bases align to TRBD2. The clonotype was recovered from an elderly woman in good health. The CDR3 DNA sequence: TGTGCCAGCAGCCAGCCGGGACTAGATCTAGCCAAAAACATTCAGTACTTC. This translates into CASSQPGLDLAKNIQYF.